In this sample, the clone carrying this T cell receptor beta chain turned up many times. Its antigen is not identified. This entry is derived from a study of T cells in Graves' hyperthyroidism and ophthalmopathy. Study results and limitations: Blood held most thyroid clonotypes expanded above 0.001 frequency. A model using 13 V-J features told ophthalmopathy apart from stable hyperthyroidism.

It was RNA transcripts that yielded the amplified TCR beta CDR3 regions. HTBI primers were used for first-round RT-PCR of the TCR CDR3. TCRdb used MiXCR to reprocess the multiplex PCR reads, holding one entry per CDR3 protein. Among under 400,000 distinct CDR3 sequences, 15% to 18% were seen once, and the ten largest hold roughly 25%. It was uncontrolled infection, other autoimmune disease, pregnancy or lactation that excluded patients. Blood was obtained at the first hyperthyroidism diagnosis, which preceded any ophthalmopathy symptoms. In germline, CDR1 is KGHSH, CDR2 LQKENI. This CDR3 region has 14 residues. The V and J ends lost 3 bases and 1 base respectively, with 7 bases between them.

This chain links TRBV18 with TRBJ1-3; perhaps TRBD1 as D (6 bases). The receptor's source is a woman younger than 30 with Graves' hyperthyroidism that later progressed to Graves' ophthalmopathy. Source material: blood. CDR3 coding DNA: TGTGCCAGCTCACCCGACAGGTCTGGAAACACCATATATTTT. It specifies CASSPDRSGNTIYF.